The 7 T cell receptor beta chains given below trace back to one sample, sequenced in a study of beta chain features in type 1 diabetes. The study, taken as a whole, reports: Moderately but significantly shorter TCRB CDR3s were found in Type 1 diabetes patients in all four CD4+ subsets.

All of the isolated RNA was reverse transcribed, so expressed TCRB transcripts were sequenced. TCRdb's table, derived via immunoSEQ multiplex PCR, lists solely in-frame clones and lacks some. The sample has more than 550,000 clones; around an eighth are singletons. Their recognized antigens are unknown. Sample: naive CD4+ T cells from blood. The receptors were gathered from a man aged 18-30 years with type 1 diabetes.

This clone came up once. The CDR3, as DNA: TGCGCCAGCAGCGACGTAGGGACAGGGAGCACTGAAGCTTTCTTT. Amino acid sequence: CASSDVGTGSTEAFF. The chain links TRBV5-1 to TRBJ1-1; TRBD1 agrees at 9 bases. CDR1 and CDR2 (germline): SGHRS, YFSETQ. CDR3 length: 15 residues. The trim removed 4 bases at V and 4 bases at J, leaving 8 bases unmatched.

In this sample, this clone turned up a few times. CDR3 nucleotide sequence: TGTGCCAGTACCCCATCGGGGGGAGTCACCGGGGAGCTGTTTTTT. Its protein product is CASTPSGGVTGELFF. The V and J genes are TRBV19 and TRBJ2-2; the match to TRBD2 covers 7 bases. With 7 bases clipped from V and 4 bases from J, the junction kept 9 bases outside the gene matches. Per germline, CDR1 LNHDA and CDR2 SQIVND (reference sequence). The CDR3 runs 15 residues.

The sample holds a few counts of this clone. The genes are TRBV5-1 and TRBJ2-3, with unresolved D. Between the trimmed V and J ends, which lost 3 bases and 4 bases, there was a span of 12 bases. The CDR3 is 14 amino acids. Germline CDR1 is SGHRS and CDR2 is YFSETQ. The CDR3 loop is CASSSQSPSDTQYF. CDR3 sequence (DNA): TGCGCCAGCAGCTCCCAATCCCCGTCAGATACGCAGTATTTT.

DNA of the CDR3: TGTGCCAGCAGCTTGGGCCTAGGGAGCACTGAAGCTTTCTTT. This gives the protein CASSLGLGSTEAFF. The rearrangement links TRBV5-6 to TRBJ1-1, with D unresolved. Deletions cut 0 bases from V and 4 bases from J, with 10 bases between. The CDR3 spans 14 residues. Per germline, CDR1 SGHDT and CDR2 YYEEEE.

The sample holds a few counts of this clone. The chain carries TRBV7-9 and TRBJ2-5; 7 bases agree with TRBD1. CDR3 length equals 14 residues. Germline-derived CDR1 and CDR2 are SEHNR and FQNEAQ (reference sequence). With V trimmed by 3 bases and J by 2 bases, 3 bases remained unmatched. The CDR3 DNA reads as TGTGCCAGCAGCTTCTGGGGACAGCAAGAGACCCAGTACTTC. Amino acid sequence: CASSFWGQQETQYF.

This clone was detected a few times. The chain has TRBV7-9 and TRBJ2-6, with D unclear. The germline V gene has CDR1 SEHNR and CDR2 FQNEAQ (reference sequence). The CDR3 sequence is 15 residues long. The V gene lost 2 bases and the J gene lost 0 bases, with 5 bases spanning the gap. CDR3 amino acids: CASSLRTSGANVLTF. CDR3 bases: TGTGCCAGCAGCTTAAGGACCTCTGGGGCCAACGTCCTGACTTTC.

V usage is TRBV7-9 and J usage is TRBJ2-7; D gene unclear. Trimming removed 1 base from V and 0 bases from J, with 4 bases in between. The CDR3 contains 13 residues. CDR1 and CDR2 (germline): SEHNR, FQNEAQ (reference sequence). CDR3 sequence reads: CASSLESSYEQYF. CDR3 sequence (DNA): TGTGCCAGCAGCTTAGAAAGCTCCTACGAGCAGTACTTC.